This TCR beta chain was identified during a study of blood T cells in healthy people across ages. Primers used in a second PCR of roughly 6 to 12 cycles were a sample-barcoded 5' primer and a J-beta primer mix. TCRdb independently ran MiXCR on the 5' RACE reads; one entry per CDR3 protein. Among just over 1 million distinct CDR3 sequences listed, more than 40% were seen once. Whole-study results and caveats: Strong correlation was found linking TCR beta diversity to naive T cell percentage.

For this clonotype: Its antigen is still unknown.

The CDR3 has 15 residues. Germline lookup yields CDR1 DFQATT and CDR2 SNEGSKA (reference sequence). The V end was cut by 1 base, the J end by 2 bases, with 12 bases between. This TCR derives from an older woman in good health. The specimen was blood. This chain links TRBV20-1 with TRBJ2-1, with a tentative D call TRBD2 (5 bases). The CDR3 DNA follows: TGCAGTGCTAGAGCGGAGGCTAGCCCCTACAATGAGCAGTTCTTC. Translation: CSARAEASPYNEQFF.